This is a list of T cell receptor beta chains from one sample in a study of cytomegalovirus exposure and HLA in healthy donors. Measured with immunoSEQ multiplex PCR; TCRdb has only the in-frame clones, and not every one. The sample has some 250,000 clones; more than 75% are singletons. The sample comprised PBMCs. All receptors derive from a woman aged 40 to 50 in good health and CMV-seropositive. Both conserved end residues are part of each CDR3. The order of the fields is V gene, D gene, clone size, J gene, CDR3 length, CDR3 DNA, CDR3 protein. D genes are given only for firm matches. Clone size is not always given. Where it is, it says once, few, many or a class for expanded clones.

TRBV5-4,.,.,TRBJ2-5,15,TGTGCCAGCAGCTTGCGAGGAGGAGGCCAAGAGACCCAGTACTTC,CASSLRGGGQETQYF
TRBV18,.,.,TRBJ1-1,13,TGTGCCAGCTCACCCCCAGGTATTACTGAAGCTTTCTTT,CASSPPGITEAFF
TRBV19,.,.,TRBJ2-5,13,TGTGCCAGTAGTGAACAGGGTTCTGGGACCCAGTACTTC,CASSEQGSGTQYF
TRBV5-6,.,.,TRBJ1-1,12,TGTGCCAGCACACGGGGGGGTCTCCATGCTTTCTTT,CASTRGGLHAFF
TRBV6-1,.,few,TRBJ2-7,13,TGTGCCAGCAGTGAAAGCACTAGCAACGAGCAGTACTTC,CASSESTSNEQYF
TRBV4-2,.,.,TRBJ1-1,14,TGTGCCAGCAGCCAAGACACTCAGAACACTGAAGCTTTCTTT,CASSQDTQNTEAFF
TRBV19,.,.,TRBJ1-1,14,TGTGCCAGTACCTCAGGGGCAGGCGGCACTGAAGCTTTCTTT,CASTSGAGGTEAFF
TRBV27,TRBD1,.,TRBJ1-2,14,TGTGCCAGCCAGGGGACAGGGACGGGCTATGGCTACACCTTC,CASQGTGTGYGYTF
TRBV29-1,.,.,TRBJ1-4,11,TGCAGTGTCCGGACAGCTGAAAAACTGTTTTTT,CSVRTAEKLFF
TRBV30,.,.,TRBJ2-5,12,TGTGCCTCCTTGGACGGGAGAGAGACCCAGTACTTC,CASLDGRETQYF
TRBV11-3,.,.,TRBJ2-7,14,TGTGCCAGCAGCTTGGGCCTAGCGTACTACGAGCAGTACTTC,CASSLGLAYYEQYF
TRBV6-5,.,.,TRBJ2-3,16,TGTGCCAGCAGTTACTCGACAGAGCCTAGCACAGATACGCAGTATTTT,CASSYSTEPSTDTQYF
TRBV7-9,TRBD2,once,TRBJ2-1,13,TGTTCCAGCAGCTTAGAAGTAGCGGGGTATCAGTTCTTC,CSSSLEVAGYQFF
TRBV27,TRBD2,.,TRBJ2-1,17,TGTGCCAGCAGTTTCCGGACTAGCGGGAGAACCTTTCATGAGCAGTTCTTC,CASSFRTSGRTFHEQFF
TRBV30,TRBD2,.,TRBJ2-1,15,TGTGCCTGGAGAGAGGGACTAGCCGTAGGGAATGAGCAGTTCTTC,CAWREGLAVGNEQFF
TRBV27,.,.,TRBJ2-1,15,TGTGCCAGCAGTTTAAGGGCAGGGGAGATCAATGAGCAGTTCTTC,CASSLRAGEINEQFF
TRBV5-4,TRBD1,.,TRBJ2-5,16,TGTGCCAGCAGCTTGGGGGGGACAGGGGGTTTTGAGACCCAGTACTTC,CASSLGGTGGFETQYF
TRBV9,.,.,TRBJ2-6,16,TGTGCCAGCAGCCCCACTTCGATCTCTGGGGCCAACGTCCTGACTTTC,CASSPTSISGANVLTF
TRBV5-4,TRBD2,.,TRBJ2-3,16,TGTGCCAGCAGCTTGACTAGCGGGAGGGGGACAGATACGCAGTATTTT,CASSLTSGRGTDTQYF
TRBV5-1,.,.,TRBJ1-2,13,TGCGCCAGCAGCCCGGCGAGTGGGAGAGGCTACACCTTC,CASSPASGRGYTF
TRBV5-6,TRBD1,.,TRBJ1-1,16,TGTGCCAGCAAAAGGGGGACAGGAGTTATGAACACTGAAGCTTTCTTT,CASKRGTGVMNTEAFF